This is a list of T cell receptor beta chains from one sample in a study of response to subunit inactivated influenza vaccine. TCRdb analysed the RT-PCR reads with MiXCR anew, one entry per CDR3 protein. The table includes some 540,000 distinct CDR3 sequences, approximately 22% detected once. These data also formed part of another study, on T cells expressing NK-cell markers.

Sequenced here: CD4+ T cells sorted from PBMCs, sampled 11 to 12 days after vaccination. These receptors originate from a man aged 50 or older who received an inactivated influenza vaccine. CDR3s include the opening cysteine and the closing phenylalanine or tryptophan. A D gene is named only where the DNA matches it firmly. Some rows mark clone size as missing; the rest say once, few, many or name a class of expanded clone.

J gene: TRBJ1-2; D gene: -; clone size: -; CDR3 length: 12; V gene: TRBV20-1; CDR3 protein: CSAQRGGYGYTF; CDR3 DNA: TGCAGTGCTCAAAGAGGGGGGTATGGCTACACCTTC
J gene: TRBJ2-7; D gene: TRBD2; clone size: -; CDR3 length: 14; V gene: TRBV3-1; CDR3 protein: CASSQDGGDYEQYF; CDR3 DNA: TGTGCCAGCAGCCAAGACGGGGGGGACTACGAGCAGTACTTC
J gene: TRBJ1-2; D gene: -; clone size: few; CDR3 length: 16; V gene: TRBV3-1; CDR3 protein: CASSQAGRRPGYGYTF; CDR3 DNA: TGTGCCAGCAGCCAAGCGGGGCGGCGTCCCGGCTATGGCTACACCTTC
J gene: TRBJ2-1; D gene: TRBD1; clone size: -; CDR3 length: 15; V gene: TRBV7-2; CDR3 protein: CASSYIGTGLNEQFF; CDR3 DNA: TGTGCCAGCAGCTACATCGGGACAGGGCTAAATGAGCAGTTCTTC
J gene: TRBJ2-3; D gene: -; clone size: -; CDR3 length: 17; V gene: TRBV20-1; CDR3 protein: CSASAESTGVGTDTQYF; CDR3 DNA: TGCAGTGCAAGTGCAGAATCGACAGGCGTCGGCACAGATACGCAGTATTTT
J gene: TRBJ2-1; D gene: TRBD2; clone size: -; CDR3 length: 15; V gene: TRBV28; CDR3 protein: CASSFERGTFNEQFF; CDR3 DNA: TGTGCCAGCAGTTTTGAGCGGGGGACGTTCAATGAGCAGTTCTTC
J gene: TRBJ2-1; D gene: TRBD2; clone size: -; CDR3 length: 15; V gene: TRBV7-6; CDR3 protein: CASRGASGGYNEQFF; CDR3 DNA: TGTGCCTCGAGGGGGGCTAGCGGGGGTTACAATGAGCAGTTCTTC
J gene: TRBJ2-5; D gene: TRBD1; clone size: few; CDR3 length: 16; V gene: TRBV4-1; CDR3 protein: CASSQVGDRGSETQYF; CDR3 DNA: TGCGCCAGCAGCCAAGTCGGGGACAGGGGGTCAGAGACCCAGTACTTC
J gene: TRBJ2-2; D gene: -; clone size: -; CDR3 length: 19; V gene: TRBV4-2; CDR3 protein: CASTNPVGVPGTNTGELFF; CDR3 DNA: TGTGCCAGCACCAATCCCGTAGGGGTCCCCGGAACGAACACCGGGGAGCTGTTTTTT
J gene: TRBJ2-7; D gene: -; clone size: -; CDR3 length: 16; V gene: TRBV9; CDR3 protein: CASSAYMKGENNEQYF; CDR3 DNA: TGTGCCAGCAGCGCCTATATGAAGGGTGAGAACAACGAGCAGTACTTC
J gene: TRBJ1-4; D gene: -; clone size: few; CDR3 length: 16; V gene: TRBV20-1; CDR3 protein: CSARRAGARTNEKLFF; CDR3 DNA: TGCAGTGCTCGCCGGGCAGGGGCGCGGACTAATGAAAAACTGTTTTTT